This T cell receptor beta chain was recorded in a study of blood T cell repertoires in COVID-19 (dated by TCRdb to the early 2020s). Turning to the overall study: Samples from collaborators originated in the United States, Italy and Spain and spanned both the acute and convalescent phases of COVID-19. The prospective study material was composed of cDNA or gDNA derived from T cells, B-cell-depleted T cells, or PBMCs. The dataset comprised deeply sampled blood TCRbeta repertoires from subjects exposed to, actively infected with, or recovered from COVID-19. The repertoires were made available in a free public database intended to serve as a resource for research on the immune response to SARS-CoV-2. The samples were drawn from the first 160 participants of the ongoing ImmuneRACE study and from 1,254 subjects provided by 6 global collaborators. Nearly every sample came with metadata listing a de-identified subject ID, COVID-19 status, age in years and sex. Where available, HLA class I and class II types were obtained from metadata supplied by the sample provider rather than from assay-based typing. On the study overall, not on this receptor specifically: The quantity of clinical and demographic metadata differed by source and by participant and was supplied without curation.

After removal of 4 bases from V and 4 bases from J, the junction retains 8 bases not matched to a gene. CDR1 SGHTS and CDR2 YDEGEE were looked up in the germline V gene. Counted from cysteine to phenylalanine, this CDR3 has 16 amino acids. The DNA shown is the 48-base CDR3, in frame from base 1. TCRbeta CDR3 regions were amplified from genomic DNA using the immunoSEQ Assay, a bias-controlled multiplex PCR. On the authors' methods: Nucleated cell counts per sample were estimated from amplification of reference gene primers within the assay. To quantify the absolute abundance of each unique TCRbeta CDR3 rearrangement, sequence reads were collapsed and filtered. For each sample, productive Simpson clonality was calculated as the square root of Simpson's diversity index over productive rearrangements. TCRdb mirrors the immuneACCESS table, restricted to in-frame sequences. Some clones are absent from its copies; in checked studies, under half trace to an unresolved V gene, and the reason for the others is unknown. For V, J and clone size, that table is used; D and trimming come from the DNA. Here the sample has some 150,000 clones; around 79% occur a single time. The leading ten clones occupy over 6.5% of the sample.

Worth noting for this clone: The specificity of this receptor is unknown. Per-nucleotide qualities are absent, and no much larger clonotype sits a single base away.

The collaborating institutions used their own protocols to collect whole blood in K2EDTA tubes. Collaborator samples were shipped for TCRbeta analysis as frozen whole blood, isolated PBMCs, or DNA extracted from either sample type. The rearrangement joined TRBV5-8 to TRBJ2-3, with 11 middle bases fitting TRBD2. The clonotype comes from a man aged 45-60 years with active or convalescent COVID-19. The source material was peripheral blood. CDR3 protein: CASSPLTSGTSDTQYF. The DNA sequence is as follows: TGTGCCAGCAGCCCCTTGACTAGCGGGACGTCAGATACGCAGTATTTT.